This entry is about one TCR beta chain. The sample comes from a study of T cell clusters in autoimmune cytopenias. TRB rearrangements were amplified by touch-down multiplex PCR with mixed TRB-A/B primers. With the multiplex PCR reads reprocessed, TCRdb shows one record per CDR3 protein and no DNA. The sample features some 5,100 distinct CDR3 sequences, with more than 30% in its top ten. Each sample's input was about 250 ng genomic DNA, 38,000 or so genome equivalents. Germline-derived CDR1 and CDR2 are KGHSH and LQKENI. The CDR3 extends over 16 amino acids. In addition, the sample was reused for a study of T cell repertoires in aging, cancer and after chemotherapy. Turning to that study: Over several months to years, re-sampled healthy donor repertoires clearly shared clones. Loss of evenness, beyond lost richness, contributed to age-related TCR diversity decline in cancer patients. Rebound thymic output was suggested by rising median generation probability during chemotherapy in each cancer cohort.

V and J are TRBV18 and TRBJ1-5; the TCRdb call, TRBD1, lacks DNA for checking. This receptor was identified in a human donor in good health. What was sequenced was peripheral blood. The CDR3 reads CASSPQGQGAGQPQHF.